Following are 15 T cell receptor beta chains from one sample sequenced in a study of blood T cell repertoires in COVID-19. Only in-frame clones appear in the TCRdb table, and some are missing; sequencing was by immunoSEQ multiplex PCR. Of over 150,000 clones listed, 83% are singletons. Sequencing was done on a sample of peripheral blood. Every receptor here comes from a woman aged 60-75 years with COVID-19, enrolled during active disease.

The CDR3 spells CASSPTGWDRTIQPQHF. CDR3 DNA sequence: TGTGCCAGCTCACCAACTGGTTGGGACAGGACCATTCAGCCCCAGCATTTT. The V call is TRBV18, the J call TRBJ1-5, with 8 bases identical to TRBD1. Germline V gene sequence: CDR1 KGHSH, CDR2 LQKENI. The CDR3 sequence is 17 residues long. V lost 2 bases to trimming and J lost 6 bases; unmatched junction nucleotides: 12.

V usage is TRBV5-6 and J usage is TRBJ2-3; 7 bases match TRBD2. The CDR3 totals 15 residues. With 4 bases clipped from V and 1 base from J, the junction kept 6 bases outside the gene matches. In germline, CDR1 is SGHDT, CDR2 YYEEEE. CDR3 protein: CASSRLLAGTDTQYF. For the CDR3, the DNA is TGTGCCAGCAGCCGCCTGCTAGCGGGCACAGATACGCAGTATTTT.

In this sample, this clone turned up a few times. The chain links TRBV6-1 to TRBJ1-5; D gene uncertain. Trimming left V 3 bases short and J 6 bases short, with 15 bases between. CDR1 and CDR2 from the germline V gene are MNHNS and SASEGT. The CDR3 contains 15 residues. CDR3 nucleotide sequence: TGTGCCAGCAGTGACGACACTGGGTCCGGTCAGCCCCAGCATTTT. Its protein product is CASSDDTGSGQPQHF.

The V and J genes are TRBV18 and TRBJ1-1, with D perhaps matching TRBD1 (5 bases). Germline loops: CDR1 KGHSH, CDR2 LQKENI. V was pared by 3 bases and J by 1 base, with 12 bases between. The CDR3 runs 15 residues. CDR3 region: CASSPQRDSNTEAFF. The CDR3, as DNA: TGTGCCAGCTCACCGCAGAGGGACTCGAACACTGAAGCTTTCTTT.

The V gene is TRBV27, the J gene TRBJ1-1, with D possibly being TRBD1 (5 bases). Germline lookup yields CDR1 MNHEY and CDR2 SMNVEV (reference sequence). Trimming removed 5 bases at V and 0 bases at J, with 10 bases between. The CDR3 runs 14 residues. The CDR3 sequence is CASSTDRLNTEAFF. Here the CDR3 DNA reads TGTGCCAGCAGTACAGACAGACTGAACACTGAAGCTTTCTTT.

The CDR3 DNA is TGTGCCAGCAGCCGGCAGGGCTACGAGCAGTACTTC. Its protein product is CASSRQGYEQYF. V usage is TRBV7-8 and J usage is TRBJ2-7, with a weak D call TRBD1 (5 bases). V was clipped by 5 bases and J by 3 bases, with 8 bases between them. Germline CDR1 reads SGHVS; CDR2 reads FQNEAQ. The CDR3 totals 12 residues.

This chain links TRBV19 with TRBJ2-7, with no clear D. CDR1 and CDR2 from the germline V gene are LNHDA and SQIVND (reference sequence). The CDR3 is 14 residues long. Trimming left V 6 bases short and J 3 bases short, with 15 bases between. For the CDR3, the DNA is TGTGCCAGTAGCCCCGCAGGAAGAAACTACGAGCAGTACGTC. Its translation is CASSPAGRNYEQYV.

This chain joins TRBV19 and TRBJ1-2; D not certain. CDR3 length: 12 residues. Trimming removed 5 bases from V and 6 bases from J, with 10 bases in between. From germline, CDR1 is LNHDA and CDR2 SQIVND (reference sequence). CDR3 coding DNA: TGTGCCAGTAGTGAGAAGGGAGATGGCTACACCTTC. Its protein is CASSEKGDGYTF.

The chain links TRBV19 to TRBJ1-1; D perhaps matches TRBD1 (6 bases). Per germline, CDR1 LNHDA and CDR2 SQIVND (reference sequence). The V end lost 4 bases, the J end lost 4 bases, and 13 bases lay between the germline ends. The CDR3 runs 14 residues. The CDR3 DNA reads TGTGCCAGTAGTACACAGGGAAGGAGCACTGAAGCTTTCTTT. Protein sequence: CASSTQGRSTEAFF.

There are a few counts of this clone. V and J are TRBV27 and TRBJ1-6; 7 nucleotides agree with TRBD1. CDR1 is MNHEY and CDR2 is SMNVEV in the germline V gene (reference sequence). With V trimmed by 3 bases and J by 7 bases, 6 bases remained unmatched. The CDR3 has 15 residues. The CDR3 here is CASSLEGAPNSPLHF. CDR3 coding DNA: TGTGCCAGCAGTTTGGAGGGGGCCCCAAATTCACCCCTCCACTTT.

The genes are TRBV19 and TRBJ1-6; no definite D call. The V gene's germline CDR1 is LNHDA and CDR2 SQIVND (reference sequence). V was trimmed by 5 bases and J by 6 bases, leaving 17 bases between them. The CDR3 totals 16 residues. CDR3 in DNA: TGTGCCAGTAGTCCCCGTGGGCCTCGTGGTAATTCACCCCTCCACTTT. Protein sequence: CASSPRGPRGNSPLHF.

The chain has TRBV5-5 and TRBJ1-2; 8 bases match TRBD1. V trimming: 0 bases; J trimming: 4 bases; junction bases outside the gene matches: 8. This CDR3 comprises 16 residues. The germline V gene has CDR1 SGHKS and CDR2 YYEKEE (reference sequence). The CDR3 DNA sequence: TGTGCCAGCAGCTTGGGGCAGGGGGCCTCCGGCTATGGCTACACCTTC. Encoded protein: CASSLGQGASGYGYTF.

V and J are TRBV19 and TRBJ2-7; 8 bases align to TRBD1. This CDR3 has 14 residues. Trimming at V came to 3 bases and at J to 4 bases, leaving 5 bases not matched to a gene. Germline lookup yields CDR1 LNHDA and CDR2 SQIVND (reference sequence). In DNA, the CDR3 is TGTGCCAGTAGTATTCGAACAGGGGGATACGAGCAGTACGTC. Translating it yields CASSIRTGGYEQYV.

The J gene is TRBJ1-5, the V gene TRBV6-6, with D unclear. CDR3 size: 15 residues. The germline V gene encodes CDR1 MNHNY and CDR2 SVGAGI (reference sequence). Trimming stripped 2 bases from V and 5 bases from J, with 13 bases between. CDR3 DNA sequence: TGTGCCAGCAGTTACGGGTCTGTCCAGGATCAGCCCCAGCATTTT. This sequence encodes CASSYGSVQDQPQHF.

The chain couples TRBV5-1 to TRBJ2-1; 8 bases map to TRBD2. CDR3 length equals 15 residues. Unmatched junction bases numbered 4, after V lost 1 base and J lost 4 bases. CDR1 and CDR2 from the germline V gene are SGHRS and YFSETQ. The CDR3: CASSLLTGGYNEQFF. As DNA, the CDR3 is TGCGCCAGCAGCTTGTTGACGGGGGGGTACAATGAGCAGTTCTTC.